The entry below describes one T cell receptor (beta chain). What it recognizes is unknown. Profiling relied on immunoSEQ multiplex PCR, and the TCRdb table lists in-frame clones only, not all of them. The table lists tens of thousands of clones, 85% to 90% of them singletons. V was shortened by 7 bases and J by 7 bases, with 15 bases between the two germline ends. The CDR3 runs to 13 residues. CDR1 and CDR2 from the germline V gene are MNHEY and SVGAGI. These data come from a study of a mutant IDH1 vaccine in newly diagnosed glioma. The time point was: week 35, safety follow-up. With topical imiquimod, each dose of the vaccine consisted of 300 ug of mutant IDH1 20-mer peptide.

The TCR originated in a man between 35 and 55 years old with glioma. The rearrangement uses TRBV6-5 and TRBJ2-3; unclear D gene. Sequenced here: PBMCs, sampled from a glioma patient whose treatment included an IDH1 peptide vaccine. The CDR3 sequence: CASTPDRTNTQYF. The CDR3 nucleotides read TGTGCCAGCACGCCAGACCGTACAAATACGCAGTATTTT.